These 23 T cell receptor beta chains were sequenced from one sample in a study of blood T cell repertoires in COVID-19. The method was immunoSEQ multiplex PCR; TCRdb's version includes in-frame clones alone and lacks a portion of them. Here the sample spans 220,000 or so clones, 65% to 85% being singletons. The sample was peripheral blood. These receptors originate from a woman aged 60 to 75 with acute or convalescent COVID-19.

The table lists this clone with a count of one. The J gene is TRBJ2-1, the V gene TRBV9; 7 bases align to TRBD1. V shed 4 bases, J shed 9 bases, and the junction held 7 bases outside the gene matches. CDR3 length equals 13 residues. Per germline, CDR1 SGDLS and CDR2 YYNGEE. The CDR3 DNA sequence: TGTGCCAGCAGCTTGGGACAGTTCGGTGAGCAGTTCTTC. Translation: CASSLGQFGEQFF.

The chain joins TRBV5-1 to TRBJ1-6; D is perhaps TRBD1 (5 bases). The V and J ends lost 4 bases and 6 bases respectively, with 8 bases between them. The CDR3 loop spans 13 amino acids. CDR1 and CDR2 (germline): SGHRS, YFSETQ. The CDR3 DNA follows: TGCGCCAGCAGCCGGGACTCTAATTCACCCCTCCACTTT. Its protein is CASSRDSNSPLHF. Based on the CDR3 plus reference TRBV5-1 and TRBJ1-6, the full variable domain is KAGVTQTPRYLIKTRGQQVTLSCSPISGHRSVSWYQQTPGQGLQFLFEYFSETQRNKGNFPGRFSGRQFSNSRSEMNVSTLELGDSALYLCASSRDSNSPLHFGNGTRLTVT.

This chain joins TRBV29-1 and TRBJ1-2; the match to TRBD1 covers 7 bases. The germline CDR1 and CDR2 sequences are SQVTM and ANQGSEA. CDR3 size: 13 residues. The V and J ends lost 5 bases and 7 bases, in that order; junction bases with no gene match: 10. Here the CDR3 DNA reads TGCAGCGTTTTGGGAAAAGGGGGCATTGGCTACACCTTC. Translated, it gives CSVLGKGGIGYTF.

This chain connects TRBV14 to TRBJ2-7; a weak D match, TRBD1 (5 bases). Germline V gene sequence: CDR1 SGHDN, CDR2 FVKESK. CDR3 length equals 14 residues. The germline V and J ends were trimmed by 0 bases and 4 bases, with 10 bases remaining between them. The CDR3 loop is CASSQDRVEYEQYF. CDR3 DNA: TGTGCCAGCAGCCAAGACAGGGTAGAATACGAGCAGTACTTC.

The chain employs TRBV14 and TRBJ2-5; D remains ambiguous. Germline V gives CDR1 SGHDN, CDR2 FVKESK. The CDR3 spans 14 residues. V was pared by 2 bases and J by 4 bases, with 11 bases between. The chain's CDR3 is CASSQSPNRETQYF. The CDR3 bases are TGTGCCAGCAGCCAATCTCCGAACAGAGAGACCCAGTACTTC.

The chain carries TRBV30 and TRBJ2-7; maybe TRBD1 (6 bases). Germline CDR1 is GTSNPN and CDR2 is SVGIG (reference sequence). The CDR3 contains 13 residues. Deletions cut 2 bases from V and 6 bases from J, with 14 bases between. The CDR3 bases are TGTGCCTGGAGTACCAGGGGCCGGGGCGAGCAGTACTTC. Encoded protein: CAWSTRGRGEQYF.

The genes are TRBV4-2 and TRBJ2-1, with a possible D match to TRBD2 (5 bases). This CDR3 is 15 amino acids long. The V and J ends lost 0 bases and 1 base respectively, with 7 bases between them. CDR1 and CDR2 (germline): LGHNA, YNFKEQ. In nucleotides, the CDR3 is TGTGCCAGCAGCCAAGATACGGGGTCCTACAATGAGCAGTTCTTC. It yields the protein CASSQDTGSYNEQFF.

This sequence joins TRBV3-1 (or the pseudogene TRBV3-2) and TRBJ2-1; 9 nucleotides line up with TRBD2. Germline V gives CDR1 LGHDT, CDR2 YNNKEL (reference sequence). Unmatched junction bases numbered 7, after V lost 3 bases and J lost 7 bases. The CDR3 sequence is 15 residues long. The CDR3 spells CASSQAGGPVNEQFF. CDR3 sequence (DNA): TGTGCCAGCAGCCAGGCGGGGGGGCCAGTAAATGAGCAGTTCTTC.

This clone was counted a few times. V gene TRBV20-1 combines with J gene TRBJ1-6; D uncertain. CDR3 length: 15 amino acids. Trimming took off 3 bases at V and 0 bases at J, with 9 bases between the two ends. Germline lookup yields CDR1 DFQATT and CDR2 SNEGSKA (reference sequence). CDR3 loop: CSASAPSSYNSPLHF. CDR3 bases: TGCAGTGCTAGTGCTCCGAGCTCCTATAATTCACCCCTCCACTTT.

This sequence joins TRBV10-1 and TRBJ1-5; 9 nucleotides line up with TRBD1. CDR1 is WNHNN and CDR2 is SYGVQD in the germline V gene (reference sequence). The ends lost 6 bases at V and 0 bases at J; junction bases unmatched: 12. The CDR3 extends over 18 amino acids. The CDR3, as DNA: TGCGCCAGCAGGAACCGGGACAGGGTATTCTATAGCAATCAGCCCCAGCATTTT. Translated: CASRNRDRVFYSNQPQHF.

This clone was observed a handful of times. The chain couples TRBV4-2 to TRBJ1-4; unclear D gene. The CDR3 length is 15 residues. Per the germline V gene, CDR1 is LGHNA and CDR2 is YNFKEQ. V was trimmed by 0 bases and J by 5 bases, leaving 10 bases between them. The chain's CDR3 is CASSQDLAENEKLFF. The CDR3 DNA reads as TGTGCCAGCAGCCAAGATCTAGCGGAAAATGAAAAACTGTTTTTT.

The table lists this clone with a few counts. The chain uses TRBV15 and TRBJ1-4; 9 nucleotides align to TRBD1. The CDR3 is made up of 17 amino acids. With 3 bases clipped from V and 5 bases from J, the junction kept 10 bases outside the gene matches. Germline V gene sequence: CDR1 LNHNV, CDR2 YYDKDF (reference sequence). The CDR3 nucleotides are TGTGCCACCAGCAGGGCCGGGACAGGGCACTTAAATGAAAAACTGTTTTTT. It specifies CATSRAGTGHLNEKLFF.

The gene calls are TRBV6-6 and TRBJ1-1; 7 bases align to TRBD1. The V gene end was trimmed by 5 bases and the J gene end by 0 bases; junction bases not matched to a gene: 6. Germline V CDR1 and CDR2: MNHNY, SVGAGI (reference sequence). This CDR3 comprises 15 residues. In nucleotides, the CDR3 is TGTGCCAGCAGTCATACAGGGGATTTGAACACTGAAGCTTTCTTT. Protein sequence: CASSHTGDLNTEAFF.

The CDR3 reads CAHSGGASSEQFF. The CDR3 nucleotides are TGTGCCCACAGCGGGGGGGCCTCAAGTGAGCAGTTCTTC. The chain has TRBV30 and TRBJ2-1; 10 nucleotides match TRBD2. After removal of 8 bases from V and 9 bases from J, the junction contained 10 bases not matched to a gene. There are 13 residues in the CDR3. Germline V lookup: CDR1 GTSNPN, CDR2 SVGIG (reference sequence).

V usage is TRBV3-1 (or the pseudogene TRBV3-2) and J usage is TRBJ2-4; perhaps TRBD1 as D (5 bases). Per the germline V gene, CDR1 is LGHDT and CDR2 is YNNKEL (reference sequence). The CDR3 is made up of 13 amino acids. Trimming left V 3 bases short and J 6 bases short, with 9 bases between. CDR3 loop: CASSQDKSNIQYF. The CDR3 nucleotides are TGTGCCAGCAGCCAGGACAAGTCAAACATTCAGTACTTC.

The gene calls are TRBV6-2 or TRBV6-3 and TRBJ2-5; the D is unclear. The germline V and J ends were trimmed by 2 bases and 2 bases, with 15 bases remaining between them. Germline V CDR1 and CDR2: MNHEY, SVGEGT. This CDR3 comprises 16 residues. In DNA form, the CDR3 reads TGTGCCAGCAGTTACCTCGGCGGAATAAAACAAGAGACCCAGTACTTC. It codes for CASSYLGGIKQETQYF.

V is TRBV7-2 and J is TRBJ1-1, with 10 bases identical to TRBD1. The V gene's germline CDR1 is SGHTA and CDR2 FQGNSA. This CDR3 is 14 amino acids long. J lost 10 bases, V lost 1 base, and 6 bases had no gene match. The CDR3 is CASSLGQGAALAFF. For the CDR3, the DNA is TGTGCCAGCAGCTTAGGACAGGGGGCCGCGTTAGCTTTCTTT.

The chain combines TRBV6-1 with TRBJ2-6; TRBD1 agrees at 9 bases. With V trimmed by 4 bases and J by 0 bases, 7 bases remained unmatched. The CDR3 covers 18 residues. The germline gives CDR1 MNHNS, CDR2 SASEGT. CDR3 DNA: TGTGCCAGCAGTGCCGGACAGGGGTGGGTCTCTGGGGCCAACGTCCTGACTTTC. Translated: CASSAGQGWVSGANVLTF.

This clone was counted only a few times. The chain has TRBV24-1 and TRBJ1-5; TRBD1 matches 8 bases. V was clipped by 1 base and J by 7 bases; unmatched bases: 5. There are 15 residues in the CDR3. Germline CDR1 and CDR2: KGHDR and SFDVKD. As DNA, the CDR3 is TGTGCCACCAGTGATTTTGACAGGGGAACGCAGCCCCAGCATTTT. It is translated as CATSDFDRGTQPQHF.

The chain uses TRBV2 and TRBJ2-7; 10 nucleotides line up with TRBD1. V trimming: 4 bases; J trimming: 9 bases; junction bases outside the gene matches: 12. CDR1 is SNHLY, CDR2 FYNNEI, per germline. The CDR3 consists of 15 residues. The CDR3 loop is CASSAGQGGLPGQYF. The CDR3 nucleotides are TGTGCCAGCAGTGCAGGACAGGGGGGGTTACCGGGGCAGTACTTC.

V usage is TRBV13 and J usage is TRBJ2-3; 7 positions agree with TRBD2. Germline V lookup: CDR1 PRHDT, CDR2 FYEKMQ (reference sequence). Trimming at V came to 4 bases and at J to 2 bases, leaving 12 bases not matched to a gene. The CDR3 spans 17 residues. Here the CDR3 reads CASSSLEGLADTDTQYF. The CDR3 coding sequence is TGTGCCAGCAGCTCGCTAGAGGGGCTAGCGGACACAGATACGCAGTATTTT.

The CDR3 DNA reads as TGTGCCAGCACAACGGGGGAGACCCAGTACTTC. Protein product: CASTTGETQYF. This rearrangement joins TRBV7-2 to TRBJ2-5, with a tentative D call TRBD2 (5 bases). The V end was cut by 7 bases, the J end by 5 bases, with 8 bases between. Germline CDR1 and CDR2: SGHTA and FQGNSA. The CDR3 is 11 amino acids.

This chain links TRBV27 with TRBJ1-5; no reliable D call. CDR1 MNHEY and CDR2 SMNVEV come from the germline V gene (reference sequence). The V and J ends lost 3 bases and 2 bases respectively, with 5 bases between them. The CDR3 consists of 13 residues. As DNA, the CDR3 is TGTGCCAGCAGTTTTCAGGGCAATCAGCCCCAGCATTTT. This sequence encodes CASSFQGNQPQHF.